The 3 T cell receptor beta chains listed next were all sequenced from one sample in a study of control samples from healthy donors and cancer patients. The table came from immunoSEQ multiplex PCR; TCRdb's copy has only in-frame clones and leaves some out. The table records about 140,000 clones, approximately 86% of them present only once. Material: blood. All receptors come from a woman in her 30s in good health.

The table lists this clone with a few counts. V is TRBV25-1 and J is TRBJ2-5; D may match TRBD1 or TRBD2 (5 bases each). There are 15 residues in the CDR3. The V end lost 3 bases, the J end lost 4 bases, and 15 bases lay between the germline ends. The germline gives CDR1 MGHDK, CDR2 SYGVNS. The chain's CDR3 is CASSEGQIGRETQYF. CDR3 nucleotides: TGTGCCAGCAGTGAGGGGCAGATAGGGAGAGAGACCCAGTACTTC.

The V call is TRBV3-1 (or the pseudogene TRBV3-2), the J call TRBJ2-7, with 10 bases matching TRBD2. The CDR3 covers 16 residues. In germline, CDR1 is LGHDT, CDR2 YNNKEL (reference sequence). Trimming at V came to 3 bases and at J to 0 bases, leaving 5 bases not matched to a gene. The DNA for the CDR3 is TGTGCCAGCAGCCAGCCGGGACTAGCGAACTCCTACGAGCAGTACTTC. Its translation is CASSQPGLANSYEQYF.

The gene calls are TRBV2 and TRBJ1-5; 10 bases agree with TRBD1. J gave up 2 bases and V 6 bases, and 7 bases lay outside the gene matches. CDR1 is SNHLY, CDR2 FYNNEI, per germline. CDR3 length equals 16 residues. CDR3 in DNA: TGTGCCAGCAGCAGTCGACAGGGGGCAGGCAATCAGCCCCAGCATTTT. Its translation is CASSSRQGAGNQPQHF.